A selection of T cell receptor beta chains follows, all from one sample in a study of cytomegalovirus exposure and HLA in healthy donors. Using immunoSEQ multiplex PCR, the repertoire was profiled, and TCRdb retains in-frame clones only, with some absent. The data contain 99,000 or so clones, around 80% of them singletons. Source material: PBMCs. The receptors come from a woman aged 40 to 49 in good health and CMV-seronegative. Each CDR3 is given with its conserved first and last residue. A D gene is named only where the DNA matches it firmly. Clone size, where shown, is once, few, many, or a class for clones that have expanded.

J gene: TRBJ1-4; D gene: TRBD1; clone size: .; V gene: TRBV30; CDR3 DNA: TGTGCCTGGAGTGCGGGACAGCTAGAGAATGAAAAACTGTTTTTT; CDR3 protein: CAWSAGQLENEKLFF
J gene: TRBJ1-4; D gene: .; clone size: .; V gene: TRBV5-6; CDR3 DNA: TGTGCCAGCAGCATCCGACTCCCTCCAACTAATGAAAAACTGTTTTTT; CDR3 protein: CASSIRLPPTNEKLFF
J gene: TRBJ2-1; D gene: TRBD2; clone size: once; V gene: TRBV19; CDR3 DNA: TGTGCCAGTAGTATCTTACCTCGTAGGCGGGAGACCTCCTACAATGAGCAGTTCTTC; CDR3 protein: CASSILPRRRETSYNEQFF
J gene: TRBJ2-5; D gene: .; clone size: .; V gene: TRBV6-1; CDR3 DNA: TGTGCCAGCAGGGCTCATGTGCAGATCGAGACCCAGTACTTC; CDR3 protein: CASRAHVQIETQYF
J gene: TRBJ1-5; D gene: .; clone size: .; V gene: TRBV28; CDR3 DNA: TGTGCCAGCAGTCCTATGGGAGGTCTCGGCAATCAGCCCCAGCATTTT; CDR3 protein: CASSPMGGLGNQPQHF
J gene: TRBJ2-1; D gene: .; clone size: .; V gene: TRBV28; CDR3 DNA: TGTGCCAGCAACCAAGGGGGAGGGCTGATCGATGAGCAGTTCTTC; CDR3 protein: CASNQGGGLIDEQFF
J gene: TRBJ2-3; D gene: TRBD1; clone size: .; V gene: TRBV5-4; CDR3 DNA: TGTGCCAGCAGCTTAGGGACAGGGAGGTCAGATACGCAGTATTTT; CDR3 protein: CASSLGTGRSDTQYF
J gene: TRBJ2-7; D gene: .; clone size: .; V gene: TRBV6-5; CDR3 DNA: TGTGCCAGCAGCTTTTGGGAGAATTACGAGCAGTACTTC; CDR3 protein: CASSFWENYEQYF
J gene: TRBJ2-5; D gene: TRBD2; clone size: .; V gene: TRBV5-8; CDR3 DNA: TGTGCCAGCAGCCCCGGGACTAGCGGGAGAGGGCGGGAGACCCAGTACTTC; CDR3 protein: CASSPGTSGRGRETQYF
J gene: TRBJ2-4; D gene: TRBD2; clone size: .; V gene: TRBV19; CDR3 DNA: TGTGCCAGTAGTCTTAAGGGGACTAGAAGCAACATTCAGTACTTC; CDR3 protein: CASSLKGTRSNIQYF
J gene: TRBJ2-2; D gene: .; clone size: .; V gene: TRBV2; CDR3 DNA: TGTGCCAGCAGTGAAGAGGGGGGGGTCGGCGGGGAGCTGTTTTTT; CDR3 protein: CASSEEGGVGGELFF
J gene: TRBJ2-3; D gene: .; clone size: .; V gene: TRBV7-9; CDR3 DNA: TGTTCCAGCAGCTCCCCCGGGACTCACTTTAGGGATACGCAGTATTTT; CDR3 protein: CSSSSPGTHFRDTQYF
J gene: TRBJ2-7; D gene: TRBD1; clone size: .; V gene: TRBV28; CDR3 DNA: TGTGCCAGCAGTTTACTCGGGACAGTCTCCTACGAGCAGTACTTC; CDR3 protein: CASSLLGTVSYEQYF
J gene: TRBJ1-1; D gene: TRBD1; clone size: .; V gene: TRBV28; CDR3 DNA: TGTGCCAGCAACCCTGGGACAGGGGGGAACCCTGAAGCTTTCTTT; CDR3 protein: CASNPGTGGNPEAFF
J gene: TRBJ2-3; D gene: TRBD2; clone size: .; V gene: TRBV2; CDR3 DNA: TGTGCCAGCATCCCGGGGGGCTACCTAGCGGGAACAGAGGGAGATACGCAGTATTTT; CDR3 protein: CASIPGGYLAGTEGDTQYF
J gene: TRBJ2-3; D gene: .; clone size: .; V gene: TRBV7-2; CDR3 DNA: TGTGCCAGCAGCCCCCTAGCAGATACGCAGTATTTT; CDR3 protein: CASSPLADTQYF
J gene: TRBJ2-3; D gene: .; clone size: few; V gene: TRBV7-2; CDR3 DNA: TGTGCCAGCAGCTTCTTGAGACCGGGGGATACGCAGTATTTT; CDR3 protein: CASSFLRPGDTQYF
J gene: TRBJ2-7; D gene: .; clone size: .; V gene: TRBV25-1; CDR3 DNA: TGTGCCAGCAGCAATACAGGGCAGGGCGAGCAGTACTTC; CDR3 protein: CASSNTGQGEQYF
J gene: TRBJ2-3; D gene: .; clone size: few; V gene: TRBV2; CDR3 DNA: TGTGCCAGCAGGGAGTCGGATACGCAGTATTTT; CDR3 protein: CASRESDTQYF
J gene: TRBJ1-2; D gene: TRBD1; clone size: .; V gene: TRBV4-1; CDR3 DNA: TGCGCCAGCAGCCTCTCAGCCGGACAGGGAGCTAACTATGGCTACACCTTC; CDR3 protein: CASSLSAGQGANYGYTF
J gene: TRBJ2-7; D gene: TRBD1; clone size: .; V gene: TRBV4-1; CDR3 DNA: TGCGCCAGCAGCCCCCGGGACAGTGTCTCCTACGAGCAGTACTTC; CDR3 protein: CASSPRDSVSYEQYF
J gene: TRBJ2-1; D gene: TRBD2; clone size: few; V gene: TRBV14; CDR3 DNA: TGTGCCAGCAGCCAAGTGGCGGGAGGGTACAATGAGCAGTTCTTC; CDR3 protein: CASSQVAGGYNEQFF
J gene: TRBJ2-1; D gene: .; clone size: .; V gene: TRBV10-2; CDR3 DNA: TGCGCCAGCAGCGCTTCCGGGACTCCTTCGGGTGAGCAGTTCTTC; CDR3 protein: CASSASGTPSGEQFF
J gene: TRBJ2-7; D gene: TRBD2; clone size: .; V gene: TRBV7-2; CDR3 DNA: TGTGCCAGCAGCTTAGTCGGGGGGGTTTACGAGCAGTACTTC; CDR3 protein: CASSLVGGVYEQYF
J gene: TRBJ1-1; D gene: .; clone size: .; V gene: TRBV29-1; CDR3 DNA: TGCAGCGTTGCCGAGCGGCAAATATTAACTGAAGCTTTCTTT; CDR3 protein: CSVAERQILTEAFF
J gene: TRBJ1-1; D gene: .; clone size: .; V gene: TRBV14; CDR3 DNA: TGTGCCAGCAGCCAAGGGCCGGGGGACACTGAAGCTTTCTTT; CDR3 protein: CASSQGPGDTEAFF
J gene: TRBJ1-4; D gene: .; clone size: medium-sized; V gene: TRBV4-3; CDR3 DNA: TGCGCCAGCAGCCAAGATATGGAGGGGAGAGCTAATGAAAAACTGTTTTTT; CDR3 protein: CASSQDMEGRANEKLFF
J gene: TRBJ2-2; D gene: .; clone size: .; V gene: TRBV6-5; CDR3 DNA: TGTGCCAGCAGTTTCGGGACTACCGGGGAGCTGTTTTTT; CDR3 protein: CASSFGTTGELFF
J gene: TRBJ2-5; D gene: .; clone size: .; V gene: TRBV5-1; CDR3 DNA: TGCGCCAGCAGGGGAGCGGACCAAGAGACCCAGTACTTC; CDR3 protein: CASRGADQETQYF
J gene: TRBJ2-5; D gene: TRBD1; clone size: .; V gene: TRBV5-4; CDR3 DNA: TGTGCCAGCAGCTTGAACAGGGGACGACAAGAGACCCAGTACTTC; CDR3 protein: CASSLNRGRQETQYF
J gene: TRBJ2-1; D gene: TRBD2; clone size: few; V gene: TRBV28; CDR3 DNA: TGTGCCAGCAGTTCCAGGACTAGCGGGAGTTTTGATGAGCAGTTCTTC; CDR3 protein: CASSSRTSGSFDEQFF
J gene: TRBJ2-1; D gene: TRBD2; clone size: .; V gene: TRBV5-6; CDR3 DNA: TGTGCCAGCAGCTGGACTAGCGGCATCCACAATGAGCAGTTCTTC; CDR3 protein: CASSWTSGIHNEQFF
J gene: TRBJ1-2; D gene: TRBD1; clone size: few; V gene: TRBV6-5; CDR3 DNA: TGTGCCAGCACCAGACAGGGCGACTATGGCTACACCTTC; CDR3 protein: CASTRQGDYGYTF
J gene: TRBJ2-1; D gene: .; clone size: few; V gene: TRBV27; CDR3 DNA: TGTGCCAGCAGCTACTCCTACAATGAGCAGTTCTTC; CDR3 protein: CASSYSYNEQFF
J gene: TRBJ1-5; D gene: .; clone size: .; V gene: TRBV28; CDR3 DNA: TGTGCCAGCAGTGATAAACGAGGGCCCGAAAATCAGCCCCAGCATTTT; CDR3 protein: CASSDKRGPENQPQHF
J gene: TRBJ1-2; D gene: .; clone size: .; V gene: TRBV28; CDR3 DNA: TGTGCCAGCAGTTTCCGGGTCTACTATGGCTACACCTTC; CDR3 protein: CASSFRVYYGYTF
J gene: TRBJ1-1; D gene: .; clone size: .; V gene: TRBV7-2; CDR3 DNA: TGTGCCAGTAGACCGGGACATTGGAACACTGAAGCTTTCTTT; CDR3 protein: CASRPGHWNTEAFF
J gene: TRBJ2-5; D gene: TRBD2; clone size: .; V gene: TRBV7-2; CDR3 DNA: TGTGCCAGCAGCATAAGCGGGAGGGGGGAGACCCAGTACTTC; CDR3 protein: CASSISGRGETQYF
J gene: TRBJ2-7; D gene: TRBD1; clone size: .; V gene: TRBV4-1; CDR3 DNA: TGCGCCAGCAGCCAGCGGACAGGGAACTACGAGCAGTACTTC; CDR3 protein: CASSQRTGNYEQYF
J gene: TRBJ2-1; D gene: TRBD2; clone size: .; V gene: TRBV6-5; CDR3 DNA: TGTGCCAGCAGTCGGGACTACAGCTCCTACAATGAGCAGTTCTTC; CDR3 protein: CASSRDYSSYNEQFF
J gene: TRBJ1-1; D gene: TRBD1; clone size: few; V gene: TRBV7-2; CDR3 DNA: TGTGCCAGCAGCTTACTACAGGGGGGCACTGAAGCTTTCTTT; CDR3 protein: CASSLLQGGTEAFF